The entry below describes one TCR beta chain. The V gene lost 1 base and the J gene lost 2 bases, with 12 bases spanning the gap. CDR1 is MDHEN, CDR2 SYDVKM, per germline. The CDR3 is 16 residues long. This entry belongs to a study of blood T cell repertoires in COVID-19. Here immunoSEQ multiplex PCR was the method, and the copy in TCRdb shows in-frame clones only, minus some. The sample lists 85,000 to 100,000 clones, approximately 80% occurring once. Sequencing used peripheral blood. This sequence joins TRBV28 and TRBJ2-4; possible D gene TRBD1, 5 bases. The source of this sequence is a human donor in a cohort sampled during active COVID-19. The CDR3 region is CASSLSGSVSKNIQYF. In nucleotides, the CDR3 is TGTGCCAGCAGTTTATCAGGGTCGGTGTCCAAAAACATTCAGTACTTC.